This T cell receptor (beta chain) derives from a study of T cell repertoires in cytomegalovirus infection. Overall study: Evidence of both CMV infection and a matching HLA type came from public TCR beta signatures.

A word on this clonotype: No antigen is known for it.

The germline V gene encodes CDR1 SGHRS and CDR2 YFSETQ. The CDR3 length is 15 residues. The V and J ends lost 0 bases and 6 bases respectively, with 15 bases between them. From the reads, TCRdb called clonotypes with MiXCR, one entry per CDR3 protein. The sample carries hundreds of thousands of distinct CDR3 sequences, approximately 46% recorded once. The chain combines TRBV5-1 with TRBJ1-2; no reliable D call. The sequencing here drew on cultured PBMCs, taken from culture after CMV antigen stimulation. The TCR comes from a human donor in good health (CMV status not recorded). Some clones in this sample may be carry-over from other donors' samples. The CDR3 sequence: CASSLDGNPVNGYTF. CDR3 in DNA: TGCGCCAGCAGCTTGGACGGAAACCCGGTGAATGGCTACACCTTC.